The entry below gives a single T cell receptor beta chain sequence along with its context. The target antigen is unknown. This record belongs to a study of T cell responses to AZD1222 COVID-19 vaccine. General study findings and limits: Following two doses of AZD1222, Spike-specific TCR breadth and depth rose. Clonal diversity was possibly underestimated, and white British individuals and females predominated among donors. Among spike-specific TCRs, nearly half reportedly target unmutated variant regions. Only five to seven AZD1222 recipients were seropositive at baseline.

CDR3 size: 16 residues. V lost 3 bases to trimming and J lost 4 bases, with 13 bases between them. Per the germline V gene, CDR1 is KGHSH and CDR2 is LQKENI. Measured with immunoSEQ multiplex PCR; TCRdb has only the in-frame clones, and not every one. The sample has about 180,000 clones, about nine tenths seen once. This TCR was recovered from an adult who received the AZD1222 COVID-19 vaccine. Source: peripheral blood, taken 28 days after the second AZD1222 dose. The chain carries TRBV18 and TRBJ2-6, with D perhaps given as TRBD1 or TRBD2 (5 bases each). The CDR3: CASSPAPGTGANVLTF. CDR3 nucleotides: TGTGCCAGCTCACCGGCTCCGGGGACCGGGGCCAACGTCCTGACTTTC. Using reference TRBV18 and TRBJ2-6 for the parts outside the CDR3, the full variable domain is NAGVMQNPRHLVRRRGQEARLRCSPMKGHSHVYWYRQLPEEGLKFMVYLQKENIIDESGMPKERFSAEFPKEGPSILRIQQVVRGDSAAYFCASSPAPGTGANVLTFGAGSRLTVL.